This T cell receptor beta chain appears in the sequencing data of a study of CD8+ T cells in alopecia areata. The germline CDR1 and CDR2 sequences are SQVTM and ANQGSEA. CDR3 size: 17 residues. The trim removed 1 base at V and 4 bases at J, leaving 8 bases unmatched. Isolated RNA was reverse transcribed into cDNA used as the sequencing template. Clones were read by immunoSEQ multiplex PCR, and TCRdb kept only the in-frame ones, dropping some. Seen here are 150,000 to 200,000 clones, 58% observed once, and the top ten hold 16%. Noted treatment: oral pan-JAK inhibitor, 5-10 mg twice daily. Sampling of alopecia areata patients yielded lesional scalp punch biopsies as well as peripheral blood.

J is TRBJ2-5 and V is TRBV29-1; 14 bases are shared with TRBD2. Sequencing was performed on CD4+ T cells sorted from blood, taken at approximately week 61, from a patient treated with tofacitinib. The source is a human donor with alopecia areata. CDR3 region: CSVEGTSGGHLGETQYF. DNA for the CDR3: TGCAGCGTTGAAGGGACTAGCGGGGGGCATCTGGGAGAGACCCAGTACTTC. Full variable domain (rest looked up from reference TRBV29-1 and TRBJ2-5): SAVISQKPSRDICQRGTSLTIQCQVDSQVTMMFWYRQQPGQSLTLIATANQGSEATYESGFVIDKFPISRPNLTFSTLTVSNMSPEDSSIYLCSVEGTSGGHLGETQYFGPGTRLLVL.